This T cell receptor beta chain was retrieved from a study of shared clonotypes between healthy human individuals (TCRdb year 2020). General notes on the study: The cohort comprised two women and a few men aged 18 to 49 years. For each donor, three plates each were used for CD4 naive and CD4 memory, two plates were used for CD8 naive, and one plate was used for CD8 memory. Blood TCR repertoires of four to six healthy adults were deeply sequenced to estimate repertoire size and the extent of clonotype sharing between individuals. Different laboratories and diverse techniques were used to prepare libraries and sequence TCR repertoires, to increase sequencing depth and limit assay-specific biases. Each donor's leukapheresis produced roughly between roughly 0.9 and 9 billion PBMCs.

What the authors observed across the whole study: Naive subsets generally had larger estimated clonotype richness than memory subsets. Compared with non-shared clonotypes, clonotypes shared by all four sorted-subset donors had higher generation probabilities. Across a few donors, approximately 5% of naive CD4, approximately 3.6% of naive CD8, 2.3% of memory CD4, and about 0.44% of memory CD8 clonotypes were shared. Because the study included only a small number of donors, the genetic and exposure-history diversity represented was limited. Sampling was restricted to blood, and TCR repertoires in tissue are likely to differ from TCR repertoires in blood. Based on pairwise subsampling, the degree of clonotype sharing among donors was expected to be affected by sequencing depth. Rarefaction of sorted-subset datasets indicated incomplete sequencing despite the large sequencing depth.

Notes on this clone: Its antigen is not yet known. Per-base qualities were not stored, and no clone one base away is much larger.

Using the deep immunoSEQ assay, TCR CDR3 regions were amplified from genomic DNA by multiplex PCR. Extracted genomic DNA from each cell subset was distributed evenly across all wells of several immunoSEQ 96-well plates, and each plate was treated as a replicate. For sorted subsets, roughly 200 ng of genomic DNA, equivalent to roughly 33,000 T cell genomes, went into each replicate PCR. Purified libraries were measured with a Qubit 3.0 fluorometer, size-checked on a Bioanalyzer 2100, and measured again with the KAPA Library Quantification kit. Every immunoSEQ 96-well plate was sequenced on a dedicated single-read 150-cycle Illumina NextSeq 550 flow cell. In the source study's methods: Because the immunoSEQ output held only junctional sequences and lacked quality scores, the filtering could not match the filtering applied to full-length reads. To assign V/J genes and CDR3, sequences were annotated using PyIR, a Python wrapper for IgBLAST v1.9, with IMGT germline references. Reads were removed for weak V/J assignments (E-value above 1e-6), missing CDR3, stop codons, out-of-frame junctions, or ambiguous translated residues. V3J clonotypes were defined by identical inferred V gene, J gene, and CDR3 amino acid sequence. The percentage overlap between two repertoires was calculated by dividing the number of shared unique clonotypes by the size of the smaller repertoire. Three approaches were used to assess repertoire richness: RTK rarefaction, the Chao1 estimator, and Recon v2.1 estimates of unobserved clonotypes. OLGA was used to compute generation probabilities for all TCRbeta clonotypes that the gDNA method yielded from a few donors. TCRdb re-hosts the immuneACCESS table, in-frame sequences only. Its copies lack some clones; in the studies checked, an unresolved V gene accounts for under half of them, and the cause for the rest is not known. The V and J calls and the clone size are those of that table, but D and trimming were determined from the DNA. The sample includes millions of clones, with roughly 94% observed a single time. Approximately 0.13% of the sample goes to the ten largest clones.

The donors were healthy, HIV-negative adults who had no recently reported acute infections or vaccinations. All donors were Caucasian adults living in Nashville, Tennessee, USA. CD4+ T cells were enriched through magnetic negative selection, after which naive cells were positively selected on CD45RA and the remaining negative fraction served as the memory subset. Blood was collected by leukapheresis, and PBMCs were isolated by Ficoll-Histopaque density gradient centrifugation and then cryopreserved in liquid nitrogen vapor phase. Analytical flow cytometry was used to check the purity and quantity of each magnetically sorted T cell population. Genomic DNA was isolated from every sorted fraction and measured by UV absorbance on a Nanodrop 2000c. CDR1 and CDR2 were assigned from the germline V gene as MNHEY and SVGAGI. The germline V end is reduced by 5 bases and the J end by 2 bases; junction bases left unmatched: 7. From cysteine to phenylalanine, the CDR3 is 15 amino acids long. Just the 45-base CDR3 DNA is kept, in frame starting at base 1.

The chain employs TRBV6-5 and TRBJ2-7; TRBD2 lines up with 9 middle nucleotides. This sequence originates from a man younger than 35 in good health. The specimen sequenced was naive CD4+ T cells sorted from blood. The sample's cell subset or site label is to be understood as: CD45RA+ positively selected. Here is the DNA: TGTGCCAGCAGTCCCGGTAGCGGGAGCCCCTACGAGCAGTACTTC. Its coded protein is CASSPGSGSPYEQYF.